This T cell receptor (beta chain) was sequenced for a study of T-cell reconstitution after alpha-beta-depleted transplantation in children. The study, taken as a whole, reports: Among T cells one year after transplant, newly produced cells accounted for most counts and diversity.

Using unique molecular identifiers, the investigators prepared the TCRbeta library. TCRdb analysed the PCR reads with MiXCR anew, one entry per CDR3 protein. The profile shows hundreds of thousands of distinct CDR3 sequences, about 16% of them singletons. As for this clonotype: Its target is unknown. A read error may produce the germline difference seen at one junction end.

This specimen was PBMCs, mostly from graft donor cells, taken 360 days after TCRalphabeta/CD19-depleted stem cell transplant. The clonotype comes from a boy under two years old who had a stem cell transplant for Wiskott-Aldrich syndrome, so the T cells may come from the graft donor.

The CDR3 nucleotides are TGCGCCAGCAGCCCGGTTCAGGGGCGCCTCTCCTTC. Translated, it gives CASSPVQGRLSF. This chain links TRBV4-1 with TRBJ2-7; D possibly corresponds to TRBD1 (6 bases). The CDR3 has 12 residues. The germline V gene has CDR1 MGHRA and CDR2 YSYEKL.